The 27 T cell receptor beta chains below come from one sample, sequenced in a study of blood T cells in healthy people across ages. Next came a second PCR, run for roughly 6 to 11 cycles, which used a sample-barcoded 5' primer along with a J-beta primer mix. TCRdb passed the 5' RACE reads through MiXCR, listing each CDR3 protein once. The table shows over a million distinct CDR3 sequences, with around 43% occurring only once. The sequenced sample consisted of blood. The origin of the receptors is a woman aged 55-70 years in good health.

This chain joins TRBV19 and TRBJ1-5, with D possibly matching TRBD1 (5 bases). V gave up 2 bases and J gave up 5 bases, with 13 bases separating them. In germline, CDR1 is LNHDA, CDR2 SQIVND (reference sequence). This CDR3 spans 15 amino acids. The CDR3 DNA sequence: TGTGCCAGTAGTATATGGACAAGGACGGATCAGCCCCAGCATTTT. Its translation: CASSIWTRTDQPQHF.

The chain recombines TRBV5-1 with TRBJ2-7; perhaps TRBD1 as D (5 bases). This CDR3 has 13 residues. The germline CDR1 and CDR2 sequences are SGHRS and YFSETQ. Trimming took off 9 bases at V and 6 bases at J, with 19 bases between the two ends. This chain's CDR3 is CATGNGANGEQYF. The CDR3 nucleotides read TGCGCCACAGGGAACGGCGCAAATGGCGAGCAGTACTTC.

The chain links TRBV12-3 or TRBV12-4 to TRBJ2-1, with TRBD2 matching 10 bases. The junction had 8 bases not matched to a gene; V was cut back by 3 bases and J by 9 bases. The CDR3 extends over 15 amino acids. The CDR3 sequence: CASSLISGRWGEQFF. CDR3 bases: TGTGCCAGCAGTTTGATTAGCGGGAGGTGGGGTGAGCAGTTCTTC.

This clonotype has a count of ten or more. The gene calls are TRBV5-5 and TRBJ2-3, with 8 bases identical to TRBD2. The CDR3 covers 14 residues. Germline values: CDR1 SGHKS, CDR2 YYEKEE (reference sequence). The trim removed 4 bases at V and 6 bases at J, leaving 7 bases unmatched. DNA for the CDR3: TGTGCCAGCAGCCTTCGACTAGCGAAGGATACGCAGTATTTT. This gives the protein CASSLRLAKDTQYF.

The chain employs TRBV2 and TRBJ2-4; 7 bases match TRBD2. The CDR3 totals 20 residues. Trimming removed 7 bases from V and 0 bases from J; junction bases left unmatched: 21. The germline CDR1 and CDR2 sequences are SNHLY and FYNNEI. The CDR3 loop reads CASMVPRGERAPLAKNIQYF. For the CDR3, the DNA is TGTGCCAGCATGGTCCCCCGGGGGGAGAGAGCGCCCCTAGCCAAAAACATTCAGTACTTC. Based on the CDR3 plus reference TRBV2 and TRBJ2-4, the full variable domain is EPEVTQTPSHQVTQMGQEVILRCVPISNHLYFYWYRQILGQKVEFLVSFYNNEISEKSEIFDDQFSVERPDGSNFTLKIRSTKLEDSAMYFCASMVPRGERAPLAKNIQYFGAGTRLSVL.

This clonotype has just a few counts. A much larger clone sits a single nucleotide away, making a read error possible. The chain links TRBV24-1 to TRBJ2-1; 8 bases agree with TRBD1. Germline V lookup: CDR1 KGHDR, CDR2 SFDVKD. Unmatched junction bases numbered 8, after V lost 3 bases and J lost 8 bases. The CDR3 runs to 15 residues. CDR3 nucleotides: TGTGCCACCAGTGATGTCGCAGGGGGCCGGGATGAGCAGTTCTTC. Protein product: CATSDVAGGRDEQFF.

V and J are TRBV5-1 and TRBJ2-3; 10 bases line up with TRBD2. Germline CDR1 SGHRS, CDR2 YFSETQ. V trimming: 0 bases; J trimming: 6 bases; junction bases outside the gene matches: 10. There are 17 residues in the CDR3. CDR3 region: CASSLESSGSGMDTQYF. CDR3 DNA: TGCGCCAGCAGCTTGGAGTCTAGCGGGAGTGGTATGGATACGCAGTATTTT.

The J gene is TRBJ2-7, the V gene TRBV20-1, with 8 bases that match TRBD1. Trimming at V came to 4 bases and at J to 2 bases, leaving 4 bases not matched to a gene. This CDR3 region has 13 residues. Germline V gene sequence: CDR1 DFQATT, CDR2 SNEGSKA (reference sequence). The CDR3 region has the DNA TGCAGTGCTAAACTACAGGGGGCCTACGAGCAGTACTTC. Translation gives CSAKLQGAYEQYF.

V and J are TRBV24-1 and TRBJ1-1; possibly TRBD1 for D (5 bases). Trimming took off 2 bases at V and 6 bases at J, with 15 bases between the two ends. The CDR3 is made up of 15 amino acids. Per germline, CDR1 KGHDR and CDR2 SFDVKD. The CDR3 sequence is CATSDSERGTAEAFF. Written as DNA, the CDR3 is TGTGCCACCAGTGATTCGGAGCGGGGGACCGCTGAAGCTTTCTTT.

The chain links TRBV10-3 to TRBJ2-3; the D gene could be TRBD1 or TRBD2 (5 bases each). Germline-derived CDR1 and CDR2 are ENHRY and SYGVKD. This CDR3 contains 14 residues. V was clipped by 3 bases and J by 3 bases, with 10 bases between them. The CDR3, as DNA: TGTGCCATCAGTGATGATGGGGGAACAGATACGCAGTATTTT. This sequence encodes CAISDDGGTDTQYF.

For this clonotype: A much larger clone differs from this one at a single base, so this may be a read error. The chain couples TRBV27 to TRBJ2-7, with TRBD2 as a possible D gene (5 bases). There are 14 residues in the CDR3. V dropped 4 bases and J dropped 10 bases, with 20 bases sitting between them. Germline CDR1 and CDR2: MNHEY and SMNVEV (reference sequence). The CDR3 here is CASSSGLRWDTQYF. CDR3 nucleotide sequence: TGTGCCAGCAGTTCAGGACTGCGGTGGGATACCCAGTACTTC.

This clonotype was detected only a few times. The chain recombines TRBV7-6 with TRBJ2-4; D is unclear. The CDR3 length is 16 residues. V lost 5 bases and J lost 1, with 15 bases in between. In germline, CDR1 is SGHVS, CDR2 FNYEAQ. CDR3 sequence: CASSPFPDGAKNIQYF. CDR3 sequence (DNA): TGTGCCAGCAGCCCCTTTCCAGACGGGGCCAAAAACATTCAGTACTTC.

This chain joins TRBV12-5 and TRBJ2-7; D unresolved. Germline V gene data show CDR1 as LGHNT and CDR2 as FRNRAP. The length of the CDR3 is 13 residues. Trimming took 1 base from V and 7 from J, leaving 11 bases between them. CDR3 protein: CASGLGMWYEQYF. In DNA, the CDR3 is TGTGCTAGTGGTTTGGGAATGTGGTATGAGCAGTACTTC.

This clonotype was found a few times. The chain couples TRBV6-2 or TRBV6-3 to TRBJ1-2, with a weak D call TRBD1 (5 bases). There are 13 residues in the CDR3. Per the germline V gene, CDR1 is MNHEY and CDR2 is SVGEGT. Trimming removed 3 bases from V and 2 bases from J, with 7 bases in between. In nucleotides, the CDR3 is TGTGCCAGCAGTTATAAGGGGAACTATGGCTACACCTTC. The encoded protein is CASSYKGNYGYTF.

V gene TRBV6-5 combines with J gene TRBJ2-7, with 10 bases matching TRBD2. The CDR3 consists of 15 residues. V trimming: 5 bases; J trimming: 4 bases; junction bases outside the gene matches: 8. From germline, CDR1 is MNHEY and CDR2 SVGAGI. The CDR3 region has the DNA TGTGCCAGCAGTCAACTAGCGGGACACCCTTACGAGCAGTACTTC. The encoded protein is CASSQLAGHPYEQYF.

This chain connects TRBV7-9 to TRBJ1-2, with TRBD1 matching over 7 bases. The V and J ends lost 1 base and 10 bases, in that order; junction bases with no gene match: 3. The length of the CDR3 is 12 residues. CDR1 and CDR2 from the germline V gene are SEHNR and FQNEAQ (reference sequence). CDR3 loop: CASSLGGQTYTF. The CDR3, as DNA: TGTGCCAGCAGCTTAGGGGGACAGACCTACACCTTC.

The chain combines TRBV7-9 with TRBJ2-1; possible D gene TRBD2, 5 bases. Germline V gene lookup returns CDR1 SEHNR and CDR2 FQNEAQ (reference sequence). The V end lost 2 bases, the J end lost 6 bases, and 14 bases lay between the germline ends. The CDR3 runs to 15 residues. As DNA, the CDR3 is TGTGCCAGCAGCTTATCGAGGGCAGCCACCAATGAGCAGTTCTTC. Translating it yields CASSLSRAATNEQFF.

The chain couples TRBV11-1 to TRBJ2-1; 13 bases align to TRBD2. With the DNA end fitting TRBJ2-7 better, the J assignment may be wrong. Germline assignment: CDR1 SGHAT and CDR2 FQDESV (reference sequence). CDR3 length: 17 residues. The DNA for the CDR3 is TGTGCCAGCAGCTCCGGGACTAGCGGGGAGGCCTACAATGAGCAGTACTTC. It specifies CASSSGTSGEAYNEQYF.

This clonotype has more than one count but fewer than ten. This chain uses TRBV5-1 with TRBJ1-1; D may be TRBD1 (5 bases). Germline V gene lookup returns CDR1 SGHRS and CDR2 YFSETQ. Trimming left V 4 bases short and J 4 bases short, with 14 bases between. The CDR3 is 14 amino acids. CDR3 residues: CASSTGGASTEAFF. The CDR3 nucleotides read TGCGCCAGCAGCACTGGAGGGGCGAGCACTGAAGCTTTCTTT. The full variable domain, rest sourced from reference TRBV5-1 and TRBJ1-1, is KAGVTQTPRYLIKTRGQQVTLSCSPISGHRSVSWYQQTPGQGLQFLFEYFSETQRNKGNFPGRFSGRQFSNSRSEMNVSTLELGDSALYLCASSTGGASTEAFFGQGTRLTVV.

This chain uses TRBV3-1 with TRBJ2-2; 13 bases are shared with TRBD2. This CDR3 region has 18 residues. CDR1 is LGHDT, CDR2 YNNKEL, per germline (reference sequence). Trimming cost V 0 bases and J 5 bases; bases outside gene matches: 6. CDR3 sequence: CASSQEGELAGGTGELFF. The CDR3 region has the DNA TGTGCCAGCAGCCAAGAGGGTGAACTAGCGGGAGGGACCGGGGAGCTGTTTTTT.

V usage is TRBV28 and J usage is TRBJ1-2, with D possibly TRBD1 on 5 matching bases. V was cut by 4 bases and J by 8 bases, with 14 bases left in between. Germline V lookup: CDR1 MDHEN, CDR2 SYDVKM. CDR3 length equals 13 residues. This CDR3 is CASSSGGVIGYTF. As DNA, the CDR3 is TGTGCCAGCAGTTCAGGAGGGGTCATAGGCTACACCTTC.

The CDR3 sequence is CASSVALAGGGETQYF. In DNA, the CDR3 is TGTGCCAGCAGCGTAGCTCTAGCGGGAGGGGGGGAGACCCAGTACTTC. The chain combines TRBV9 with TRBJ2-5, with 12 bases aligning to TRBD2. The CDR3 consists of 16 residues. Looked up from germline, CDR1 is SGDLS and CDR2 is YYNGEE. V trimming: 0 bases; J trimming: 5 bases; junction bases outside the gene matches: 5.

This chain joins TRBV7-2 and TRBJ2-7, with a possible D match to TRBD2 (6 bases). Germline loops: CDR1 SGHTA, CDR2 FQGNSA. The V end was cut by 1 base, the J end by 3 bases, with 16 bases between. The CDR3 runs 16 residues. DNA for the CDR3: TGTGCCAGCAGCTTAGGACGGCGCGGGGCCATCTACGAGCAGTACTTC. Its protein product is CASSLGRRGAIYEQYF. The entire variable domain, with the rest obtained from reference TRBV7-2 and TRBJ2-7, is as follows: GAGVSQSPSNKVTEKGKDVELRCDPISGHTALYWYRQSLGQGLEFLIYFQGNSAPDKSGLPSDRFSAERTGGSVSTLTIQRTQQEDSAVYLCASSLGRRGAIYEQYFGPGTRLTVT.

This clonotype was picked up a small number of times. CDR3 DNA: TGTGCCAGCAGCTTTTCAAGGGTCACCGGGGAGCTGTTTTTT. Translation: CASSFSRVTGELFF. J is TRBJ2-2 and V is TRBV7-9; D remains ambiguous. This CDR3 is built from 14 residues. Trimming took 3 bases from V and 4 from J, leaving 9 bases between them. Germline CDR1 reads SEHNR; CDR2 reads FQNEAQ (reference sequence).

This clonotype was counted a few times. The chain links TRBV5-1 to TRBJ2-7, with 7 bases matching TRBD1. Per the germline V gene, CDR1 is SGHRS and CDR2 is YFSETQ. The CDR3 length is 16 residues. The J segment lost 2 bases and the V segment lost 4 bases, leaving 12 bases of the junction unmatched. The CDR3 loop reads CASSPTSSGTAYEQYF. The CDR3 bases are TGCGCCAGCAGCCCAACGAGTTCCGGGACAGCCTACGAGCAGTACTTC.

The chain employs TRBV6-5 and TRBJ2-4, with D perhaps TRBD2 (5 bases). Trimming pared 3 bases from V and 13 bases from J, leaving 16 bases between. The CDR3 sequence is 13 residues long. The germline CDR1 and CDR2 sequences are MNHEY and SVGAGI. As DNA, the CDR3 is TGTGCCAGCAGTTATCGGGAAGGTAATGAGCAGTACTTC. Its translation: CASSYREGNEQYF.

The gene calls are TRBV27 and TRBJ1-2, with D tentatively TRBD1 (6 bases). Germline CDR1 MNHEY, CDR2 SMNVEV (reference sequence). The CDR3 covers 14 residues. V was trimmed by 6 bases and J by 1 base, leaving 12 bases between them. CDR3 sequence reads: CASRSRDNNYGYTF. CDR3 nucleotide sequence: TGTGCCAGCAGGTCAAGGGACAATAACTATGGCTACACCTTC.